This is a list of T cell receptor beta chains from one sample in a study of T cells after yellow fever vaccination. TCRdb re-analysed the 5' RACE reads in MiXCR, keeping a single row per CDR3 protein. This table holds about 99,000 distinct CDR3 sequences, approximately 6.3% found once. The sample in question was CD8+ T cells sorted from PBMCs, obtained 10 days after the yellow fever booster vaccination. The receptors derive from a young man who received the YFV17D yellow fever vaccine. Each CDR3 is given without its conserved first and last residue. The D gene is left open where the match is weak.

TRBJ2-1 | TRBD1 | TRBV7-6 | ASSSPPGQGNNEQF
TRBJ2-5 | NA | TRBV7-2 | ASSLGGGPQETQY
TRBJ2-2 | TRBD1 | TRBV5-1 | ASSLLSQGDHTGELF
TRBJ1-2 | NA | TRBV5-1 | ASFGGLLYGYT
TRBJ1-2 | TRBD1 | TRBV28 | ASSLLTGGYYGYT
TRBJ2-7 | TRBD1 | TRBV9 | ASSPTGGWNPYEQY
TRBJ2-1 | TRBD2 | TRBV6-2/TRBV6-3 | ASNSGRGPLDEQF
TRBJ1-5 | TRBD1 | TRBV6-1 | ASSLSRGLGNQPQH
TRBJ1-4 | NA | TRBV29-1 | SVLQGLNGEKLF
TRBJ2-7 | TRBD1 | TRBV2 | ASLGQKHYEQY
TRBJ1-5 | TRBD1 | TRBV12-3/TRBV12-4 | ASSKQGAGQPQH
TRBJ1-1 | NA | TRBV7-8 | ASSSGRDTEAF
TRBJ1-1 | NA | TRBV29-1 | SVVPYVQGGTEAF
TRBJ2-7 | TRBD1 | TRBV7-9 | ASSLGTGALEQY
TRBJ2-7 | TRBD1 | TRBV29-1 | SVRTGTGSHEQY